These 27 T cell receptor beta chains were sequenced from one sample in a study of regulatory T cells in long-lasting Graves disease. Documented time point: newly diagnosed GD, antithyroid drugs for less than 3 months. PBMC RNA served as the TCR library source. According to the study, TCR beta libraries were built with iRepertoire HTBI primers and CDR3-region Arm-PCR. TCRdb used MiXCR to reprocess the multiplex PCR reads, holding one entry per CDR3 protein. In the table there are about 440,000 distinct CDR3 sequences, about 16% of which are singletons. These data also featured in a second study, about T cells in Graves' hyperthyroidism and ophthalmopathy.

The sample in question was peripheral blood mononuclear cells (PBMCs), obtained at new diagnosis, from a patient treated with antithyroid drugs. The source is a woman aged 25 to 39 with Graves disease.

This clonotype appeared a few times. The chain employs TRBV30 and TRBJ2-7, with D tentatively TRBD1 (7 bases). The CDR3 runs to 14 residues. The germline V gene encodes CDR1 GTSNPN and CDR2 SVGIG (reference sequence). V lost 3 bases and J 3 bases, leaving 15 bases between the germline ends. This chain's CDR3 is CAWSRQGGLYEQYF. For the CDR3, the DNA is TGTGCCTGGAGCCGACAGGGAGGCCTCTACGAGCAGTACTTC.

The table lists this clonotype with many counts. This chain joins TRBV6-2 or TRBV6-3 and TRBJ2-7; TRBD1 matches 7 bases. This CDR3 is 15 amino acids long. J gave up 5 bases and V 4 bases, and 11 bases lay outside the gene matches. The germline CDR1 and CDR2 sequences are MNHEY and SVGEGT. The CDR3 spells CASSSRTGGTHEQYF. The CDR3 region has the DNA TGTGCCAGCAGTTCCAGGACAGGAGGAACCCACGAGCAGTACTTC.

This clonotype was recorded a few times. Compared with germline, one end of the junction differs, possibly owing to a read error. This chain joins TRBV6-5 and TRBJ1-4, with 7 bases aligning to TRBD1. The CDR3 totals 15 residues. CDR1 and CDR2 from the germline V gene are MNHEY and SVGAGI. The CDR3 here is CASSYSTGTNEKLLF. The CDR3 DNA reads as TGTGCCAGCAGTTACTCGACAGGGACTAATGAAAAACTGCTTTTT.

The table lists this clonotype with many counts. This chain links TRBV29-1 with TRBJ2-1; D gene uncertain. Per the germline V gene, CDR1 is SQVTM and CDR2 is ANQGSEA. V was trimmed by 1 base and J by 7 bases, leaving 11 bases between them. This CDR3 has 13 amino acids. This CDR3 reads CSVEGPTSNEQFF. CDR3 sequence (DNA): TGCAGCGTTGAAGGACCTACCAGTAATGAGCAGTTCTTC.

This chain connects TRBV4-1 to TRBJ2-3; 9 bases align to TRBD2. J was trimmed by 8 bases and V by 2 bases; bases with no gene match: 5. The CDR3 totals 14 residues. Germline CDR1 reads MGHRA; CDR2 reads YSYEKL. The CDR3 sequence is CASSQPGGGVTQYF. The DNA of the CDR3 is TGCGCCAGCAGCCAACCCGGCGGGGGGGTTACGCAGTATTTT.

This clonotype was seen a handful of times. The J gene is TRBJ1-3, the V gene TRBV7-9; 7 bases fit TRBD1. The germline V gene encodes CDR1 SEHNR and CDR2 FQNEAQ (reference sequence). The CDR3 contains 19 residues. Unmatched junction bases numbered 14, after V lost 2 bases and J lost 1 base. The CDR3 region is CASSLHRGTARYSGNTIYF. The CDR3 bases are TGTGCCAGCAGCTTACACCGGGGGACAGCCCGCTATTCTGGAAACACCATATATTTT.

The J gene is TRBJ2-1, the V gene TRBV6-1; 9 nucleotides match TRBD2. CDR1 MNHNS and CDR2 SASEGT come from the germline V gene. The V gene end was trimmed by 7 bases and the J gene end by 4 bases; junction bases not matched to a gene: 5. The CDR3 spans 14 residues. In nucleotides, the CDR3 is TGTGCCAGCAAAATGACTAGCGGATACAATGAGCAGTTCTTC. Encoded protein: CASKMTSGYNEQFF.

In its sample, this clonotype was seen many times. The V gene is TRBV6-1, the J gene TRBJ1-5; D is possibly TRBD1 (6 bases). The CDR3 runs 13 residues. The germline V gene encodes CDR1 MNHNS and CDR2 SASEGT. V lost 10 bases and J lost 4, with 14 bases in between. CDR3 amino acids: CATRGIGNQPQHF. DNA of the CDR3: TGTGCCACCAGGGGAATTGGGAATCAGCCCCAGCATTTT.

Many counts were recorded for this clonotype. The chain couples TRBV5-1 to TRBJ2-5; 9 positions agree with TRBD1. This CDR3 is 15 amino acids long. V trimming: 6 bases; J trimming: 1 base; junction bases outside the gene matches: 7. Germline loops: CDR1 SGHRS, CDR2 YFSETQ. The CDR3: CASTVGTGPQETQYF. CDR3 coding DNA: TGCGCCAGCACGGTGGGGACAGGGCCCCAAGAGACCCAGTACTTC.

There are a few counts of this clonotype. The chain couples TRBV6-2 or TRBV6-3 to TRBJ2-7; TRBD1 aligns across 9 bases. CDR1 is MNHEY and CDR2 is SVGEGT in the germline V gene. This CDR3 has 14 residues. With V trimmed by 8 bases and J by 1 base, 6 bases remained unmatched. CDR3 DNA sequence: TGTGCCAGCGGACCGGGACAGGGATCCTACGAGCAGTACTTC. The encoded protein is CASGPGQGSYEQYF.

This clonotype was found many times. V usage is TRBV9 and J usage is TRBJ1-5; D call uncertain. Germline-derived CDR1 and CDR2 are SGDLS and YYNGEE. Trimming left V 3 bases short and J 0 bases short, with 10 bases between. The CDR3 has 15 residues. Here the CDR3 DNA reads TGTGCCAGCAGCGAAGGACGGACTAGCAATCAGCCCCAGCATTTT. Translating gives CASSEGRTSNQPQHF.

At least ten counts were recorded for this clonotype. The chain combines TRBV28 with TRBJ2-7; D uncertain. Germline V gives CDR1 MDHEN, CDR2 SYDVKM. Trimming cost V 4 bases and J 2 bases, with 12 bases left between them. The CDR3 is 14 amino acids. The CDR3 loop reads CASSWEASPYEQYF. In DNA, the CDR3 is TGTGCCAGCAGTTGGGAAGCTTCCCCCTACGAGCAGTACTTC.

This clonotype was detected many times. This chain links TRBV5-1 with TRBJ1-2; D is unclear. V was pared by 0 bases and J by 7 bases, with 19 bases between. Per the germline V gene, CDR1 is SGHRS and CDR2 is YFSETQ. The CDR3 totals 16 residues. The CDR3 sequence is CASSLEAGGLGGGYTF. The CDR3 DNA is TGCGCCAGCAGCTTGGAGGCAGGTGGATTAGGTGGTGGCTACACCTTC.

This clonotype was counted at least ten times. The rearrangement links TRBV4-3 to TRBJ2-1; possibly TRBD2 for D (6 bases). Per the germline V gene, CDR1 is LGHNA and CDR2 is YSLEER. Trimming pared 0 bases from V and 6 bases from J, leaving 15 bases between. This CDR3 is built from 16 residues. CDR3 DNA: TGCGCCAGCAGCCAAGATTCCGGGAGTTGGAGCAATGAGCAGTTCTTC. The encoded protein is CASSQDSGSWSNEQFF.

This clonotype showed up many times. The rearrangement joins TRBV10-3 to TRBJ1-2, with D perhaps TRBD1 (6 bases). Per germline, CDR1 ENHRY and CDR2 SYGVKD. The CDR3 consists of 16 residues. Trimming took 2 bases from V and 2 from J, leaving 15 bases between them. The CDR3 nucleotides are TGTGCCATCAGTGAGCCGTGGGCGGGGGCAAACTATGGCTACACCTTC. Translated, it gives CAISEPWAGANYGYTF.

As to this clonotype: A much larger clone lies one base from this, so it may be a read error. The V gene is TRBV5-6, the J gene TRBJ2-7; either TRBD1 or TRBD2 may fit D (5 bases each). The germline V gene encodes CDR1 SGHDT and CDR2 YYEEEE. This CDR3 spans 12 amino acids. The CDR3 sequence: CASNLGDAEQYF. The CDR3 coding sequence is TGTGCCAGCAACTTGGGGGACGCCGAGCAGTACTTC.

This clonotype was observed at least ten times. The V call is TRBV20-1, the J call TRBJ2-7; 7 bases map to TRBD1. CDR3 length: 12 amino acids. Germline trimming cut 5 bases from V and 3 bases from J; bases unmatched to any gene: 4. CDR1 and CDR2 (germline): DFQATT, SNEGSKA (reference sequence). The CDR3, as DNA: TGCAGTGCTGAACGGGACAGCTACGAGCAGTACTTC. Translation: CSAERDSYEQYF.

The CDR3 sequence is CASSVRDSPYGYTF. In DNA form, the CDR3 reads TGTGCCAGCAGCGTACGAGATTCACCTTATGGCTACACCTTC. V gene TRBV9 combines with J gene TRBJ1-2; no firm D call. Trimming removed 1 base at V and 5 bases at J, with 12 bases between. Germline assignment: CDR1 SGDLS and CDR2 YYNGEE. This CDR3 is built from 14 residues.

This clonotype has at least ten counts. This rearrangement joins TRBV12-3 or TRBV12-4 to TRBJ1-4; 10 positions match TRBD1. J lost 3 bases, V lost 5 bases, and 6 bases had no gene match. The CDR3 length is 16 residues. CDR3 amino acids: CASSPGQGMPNEKLFF. CDR3 bases: TGTGCCAGCAGTCCGGGACAGGGGATGCCTAATGAAAAACTGTTTTTT.

V and J are TRBV27 and TRBJ1-3; TRBD1 matches at 9 bases. Per the germline V gene, CDR1 is MNHEY and CDR2 is SMNVEV (reference sequence). J gave up 4 bases and V 5 bases, and 12 bases lay outside the gene matches. The CDR3 is 17 amino acids. In DNA, the CDR3 is TGTGCCAGCAGTCCCCAATCGACAGGGGGATTGGGAAACACCATATATTTT. Translated: CASSPQSTGGLGNTIYF.

This clonotype has a count of ten or more. The chain has TRBV28 and TRBJ2-1; the D is unclear. This CDR3 region has 13 residues. Germline CDR1 and CDR2: MDHEN and SYDVKM. With 6 bases removed from V and 11 bases from J, the gap between germline ends came to 17 bases. CDR3 loop: CASRHYAYRQQFF. The CDR3 nucleotides are TGTGCCAGCAGACATTATGCATACCGGCAGCAGTTCTTC.

In the case of this clonotype: The CDR3 does not end in the conserved phenylalanine or tryptophan, so this is likely a read error. This chain connects TRBV10-3 to TRBJ2-7, with 11 bases matching TRBD1. The CDR3 length is 14 residues. Germline CDR1 reads ENHRY; CDR2 reads SYGVKD. The trim removed 6 bases at V and 6 bases at J, leaving 7 bases unmatched. CDR3 loop: CAIRDGTGGGEQYS. The CDR3 DNA is TGTGCCATCAGAGACGGGACAGGGGGGGGCGAGCAGTACTCC.

This clonotype was observed a handful of times. The chain couples TRBV4-3 to TRBJ2-3; D is uncertain. This CDR3 comprises 10 residues. V lost 7 bases to trimming and J lost 4 bases, with 3 bases between them. Germline V lookup: CDR1 LGHNA, CDR2 YSLEER. The CDR3 nucleotides are TGCGCCAGCAACCCAGATACGCAGTATTTT. It translates to CASNPDTQYF.

The V call is TRBV6-4, the J call TRBJ1-2; 7 nucleotides match TRBD1. The germline V gene encodes CDR1 MRHNA and CDR2 SNTAGT. The CDR3 covers 14 residues. The ends lost 2 bases at V and 2 bases at J; junction bases unmatched: 2. DNA for the CDR3: TGTGCCAGCAGTGACACGACAGGGAACTATGGCTACACCTTC. It codes for CASSDTTGNYGYTF.

The chain couples TRBV4-3 to TRBJ2-5; D is perhaps TRBD1 or TRBD2 (5 bases each). CDR3 length: 17 amino acids. V lost 3 bases and J lost 1, with 18 bases in between. Germline V gives CDR1 LGHNA, CDR2 YSLEER. The CDR3 here is CASSHRRTLGTQETQYF. The CDR3 DNA reads as TGCGCCAGCAGCCACCGCCGGACCCTAGGGACCCAAGAGACCCAGTACTTC.

This clonotype has only a few counts. V usage is TRBV7-9 and J usage is TRBJ1-1; D uncertain. Trimming took 5 bases from V and 2 from J, leaving 9 bases between them. The CDR3 length is 13 residues. CDR1 and CDR2 (germline): SEHNR, FQNEAQ (reference sequence). CDR3 sequence (DNA): TGTGCCAGCAGCCTTGAGATTAACACTGAAGCTTTCTTT. Protein product: CASSLEINTEAFF.

This clonotype was counted between two and nine times. The chain combines TRBV20-1 with TRBJ1-1; 8 nucleotides align to TRBD1. V lost 0 bases and J lost 5; bases outside the gene matches: 14. Looked up from germline, CDR1 is DFQATT and CDR2 is SNEGSKA (reference sequence). The CDR3 is 17 amino acids. In DNA form, the CDR3 reads TGCAGTGCTAGAGATCCCTCGCAAGGCAGGGGGCGAACTGAAGCTTTCTTT. This translates into CSARDPSQGRGRTEAFF.